The T cell receptor beta chain described here comes from a study of blood T cell repertoires in COVID-19. Study-wide context: Researchers got acute and convalescent COVID-19 samples from the United States, Italy and Spain.

Methods used by the authors: The authors estimated nucleated cell counts from reference gene primer amplification. Using immunoSEQ multiplex PCR, the repertoire was profiled, and TCRdb retains in-frame clones only, with some absent. D and trimming were read from the DNA, whereas the V and J calls and clone size are those reported in that table. The repertoire holds 80,000 to 90,000 clones, with about four fifths as singletons. The CDR3 is made up of 15 amino acids. V was pared by 5 bases and J by 6 bases, with 17 bases between. Per the germline V gene, CDR1 is SEHNR and CDR2 is FQNEAQ (reference sequence).

Sequencing was performed on peripheral blood. V and J are TRBV7-9 and TRBJ2-1, with D unresolved. The receptor comes from a woman in her 70s with acute or convalescent COVID-19. This chain's CDR3 is CASSPWLVGRNEQFF. CDR3 nucleotide sequence: TGTGCCAGCAGCCCTTGGCTGGTTGGGCGCAATGAGCAGTTCTTC.